These 9 T cell receptor beta chains originate from one sample sequenced in a study of metastatic and nonmetastatic thyroid tumors. TCRdb reanalyzed the PCR reads with MiXCR. The table lists 30,000 to 45,000 clones, 28% of them singletons. Until they underwent thyroid surgery, no patient had received any treatment. Sequences were obtained from blood. All receptors come from a male donor with papillary thyroid cancer or a benign thyroid nodule (not recorded which). Some clones in this sample may be carry-over from other donors' samples.

The CDR3 region is CASSSGGAVDTQYF. In DNA, the CDR3 is TGCGCCAGCAGCTCTGGGGGGGCTGTTGATACGCAGTATTTT. The genes are TRBV5-1 and TRBJ2-3; weak D call: TRBD2 (7 bases). Germline V gives CDR1 SGHRS, CDR2 YFSETQ. This CDR3 is built from 14 residues. Trimming pared 3 bases from V and 6 bases from J, leaving 14 bases between.

J is TRBJ2-1 and V is TRBV11-2, with 9 bases identical to TRBD2. This CDR3 has 16 amino acids. V shed 5 bases, J shed 7 bases, and the junction held 12 bases outside the gene matches. Germline-derived CDR1 and CDR2 are SGHAT and FQNNGV. The CDR3 sequence: CASSPAGREGRNEQFF. CDR3 DNA: TGTGCCAGCAGCCCCGCGGGGCGGGAGGGGAGAAATGAGCAGTTCTTC.

Regarding this clone: This CDR3 is also generated by other DNA sequences in the sample. This chain joins TRBV28 and TRBJ1-1; D call uncertain. The germline CDR1 and CDR2 sequences are MDHEN and SYDVKM. The V end lost 10 bases, the J end lost 0 bases, and 12 bases lay between the germline ends. The CDR3 totals 13 residues. The CDR3 region has the DNA TGTGCCACCCTGAATTCTCTGAACACTGAAGCTTTCTTT. Translated, it gives CATLNSLNTEAFF.

This clone was picked up a small number of times. This CDR3 is CASRIPRDNSPLHF. The CDR3, as DNA: TGTGCCAGTAGGATCCCCAGAGATAATTCACCCCTCCACTTT. This chain uses TRBV19 with TRBJ1-6; D remains unclear. V lost 6 bases and J 5 bases, leaving 11 bases between the germline ends. CDR1 is LNHDA, CDR2 SQIVND, per germline (reference sequence). The CDR3 extends over 14 amino acids. Full variable domain (rest looked up from reference TRBV19 and TRBJ1-6): DGGITQSPKYLFRKEGQNVTLSCEQNLNHDAMYWYRQDPGQGLRLIYYSQIVNDFQKGDIAEGYSVSREKKESFPLTVTSAQKNPTAFYLCASRIPRDNSPLHFGNGTRLTVT.

In its sample, this clone was seen many times. The rearrangement joins TRBV20-1 to TRBJ2-5, with no clear D. The V gene's germline CDR1 is DFQATT and CDR2 SNEGSKA (reference sequence). Trimming left V 3 bases short and J 9 bases short, with 20 bases between. There are 14 residues in the CDR3. The chain's CDR3 is CSASVRMTYWAQYF. The CDR3 nucleotides are TGCAGTGCTAGTGTGAGGATGACTTATTGGGCCCAGTACTTC.

V is TRBV24-1 and J is TRBJ2-5, with 10 bases aligning to TRBD1. This CDR3 is 15 amino acids long. Germline V gene sequence: CDR1 KGHDR, CDR2 SFDVKD. Unmatched junction bases numbered 5, after V lost 3 bases and J lost 5 bases. CDR3 in DNA: TGTGCCACCAGTGATCGGACAGGGGGTTGGGAGACCCAGTACTTC. This encodes CATSDRTGGWETQYF.

This chain links TRBV20-1 with TRBJ1-4; 9 bases agree with TRBD1. Germline V CDR1 and CDR2: DFQATT, SNEGSKA (reference sequence). The CDR3 sequence is 16 residues long. V dropped 5 bases and J dropped 0; count of bases not matched to a gene: 7. The CDR3 DNA follows: TGCAGTGCTCCGTGGACAGGGGTTGCAACTAATGAAAAACTGTTTTTT. It encodes CSAPWTGVATNEKLFF.

This chain connects TRBV11-1 to TRBJ1-1; D unresolved. This CDR3 comprises 15 residues. Trimming removed 5 bases from V and 2 bases from J, with 15 bases in between. Germline V gene sequence: CDR1 SGHAT, CDR2 FQDESV (reference sequence). DNA of the CDR3: TGTGCCAGCAGCCTATCCCTGTCGAAAAACACTGAAGCTTTCTTT. Protein product: CASSLSLSKNTEAFF.

This clone has at least ten counts. This sequence joins TRBV6-1 and TRBJ2-5; 10 nucleotides agree with TRBD2. CDR3 length: 18 residues. J lost 1 base, V lost 7 bases, and 15 bases had no gene match. The germline CDR1 and CDR2 sequences are MNHNS and SASEGT. The CDR3 region is CASNRVASGSEGQETQYF. In nucleotides, the CDR3 is TGTGCCAGCAACAGGGTGGCTAGCGGGAGTGAAGGCCAAGAGACCCAGTACTTC.